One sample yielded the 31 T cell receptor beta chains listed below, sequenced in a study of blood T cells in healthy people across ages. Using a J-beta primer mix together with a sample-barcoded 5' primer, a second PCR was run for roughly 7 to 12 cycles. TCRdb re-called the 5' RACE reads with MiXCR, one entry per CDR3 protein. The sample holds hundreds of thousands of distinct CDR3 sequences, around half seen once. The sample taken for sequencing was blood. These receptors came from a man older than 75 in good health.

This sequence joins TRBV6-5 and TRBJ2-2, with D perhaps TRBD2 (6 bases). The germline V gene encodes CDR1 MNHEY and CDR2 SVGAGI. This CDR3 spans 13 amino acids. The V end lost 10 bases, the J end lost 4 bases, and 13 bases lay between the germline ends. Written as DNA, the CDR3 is TGTGCCACTATGGGGGAGGTCACCGGGGAGCTGTTTTTT. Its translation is CATMGEVTGELFF.

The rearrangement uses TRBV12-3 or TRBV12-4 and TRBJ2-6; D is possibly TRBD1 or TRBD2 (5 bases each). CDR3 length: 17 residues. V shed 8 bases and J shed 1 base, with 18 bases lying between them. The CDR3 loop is CASRRDRGISGANVLTF. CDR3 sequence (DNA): TGTGCCAGCCGCCGGGACCGAGGGATATCTGGGGCCAACGTCCTGACTTTC.

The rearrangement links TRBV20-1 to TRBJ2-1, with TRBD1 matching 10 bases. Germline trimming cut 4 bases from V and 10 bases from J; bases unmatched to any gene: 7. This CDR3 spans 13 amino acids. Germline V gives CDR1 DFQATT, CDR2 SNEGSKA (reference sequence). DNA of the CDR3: TGCAGTGCTACCGACAGGGGGCCCCGGGAGCAGTTCTTC. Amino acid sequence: CSATDRGPREQFF.

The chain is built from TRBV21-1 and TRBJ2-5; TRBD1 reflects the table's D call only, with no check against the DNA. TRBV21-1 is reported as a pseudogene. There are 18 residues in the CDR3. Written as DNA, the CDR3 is TGTGCCAGCAGCAAAGAGTCTTCATGCCGGACAGGGCAGGAGACCCAGTACTTC. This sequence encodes CASSKESSCRTGQETQYF.

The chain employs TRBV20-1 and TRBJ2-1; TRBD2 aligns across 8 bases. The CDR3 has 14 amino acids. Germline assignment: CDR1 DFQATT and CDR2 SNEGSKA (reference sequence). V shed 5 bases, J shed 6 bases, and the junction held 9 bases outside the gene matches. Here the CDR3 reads CSAPRRGGLNEQFF. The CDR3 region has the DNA TGCAGTGCTCCCCGACGGGGGGGCCTCAATGAGCAGTTCTTC.

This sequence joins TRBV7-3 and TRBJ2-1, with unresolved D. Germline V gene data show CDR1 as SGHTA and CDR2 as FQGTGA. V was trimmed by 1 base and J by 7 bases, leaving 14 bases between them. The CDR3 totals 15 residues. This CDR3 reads CASSLKCSDRNEQFF. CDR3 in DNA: TGTGCCAGCAGCTTAAAGTGCAGCGATCGGAATGAGCAGTTCTTC.

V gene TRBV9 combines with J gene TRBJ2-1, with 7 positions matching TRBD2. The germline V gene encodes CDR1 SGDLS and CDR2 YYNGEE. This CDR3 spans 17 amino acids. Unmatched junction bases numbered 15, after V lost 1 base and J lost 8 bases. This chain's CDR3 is CASSVTVTSGNADEQFF. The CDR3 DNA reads TGTGCCAGCAGCGTAACAGTGACCAGCGGGAATGCTGATGAGCAGTTCTTC.

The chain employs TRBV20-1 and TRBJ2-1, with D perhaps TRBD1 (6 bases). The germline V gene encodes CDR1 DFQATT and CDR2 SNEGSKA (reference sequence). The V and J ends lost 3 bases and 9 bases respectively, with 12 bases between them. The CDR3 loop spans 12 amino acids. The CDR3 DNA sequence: TGCAGTGCTAGCTCAGGGGTTGTTGAGCAGTTCTTC. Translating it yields CSASSGVVEQFF.

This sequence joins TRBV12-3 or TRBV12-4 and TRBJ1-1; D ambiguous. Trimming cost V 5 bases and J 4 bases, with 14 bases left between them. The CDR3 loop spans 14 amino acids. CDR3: CASSREAAVTEAFF. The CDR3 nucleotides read TGTGCCAGCAGTCGGGAGGCGGCTGTCACTGAAGCTTTCTTT.

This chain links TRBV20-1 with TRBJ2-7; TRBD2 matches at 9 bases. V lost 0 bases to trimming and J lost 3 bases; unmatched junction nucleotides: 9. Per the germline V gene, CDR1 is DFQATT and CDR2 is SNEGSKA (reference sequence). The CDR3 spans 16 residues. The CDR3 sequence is CSARDLASGKIYEQYF. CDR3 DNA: TGCAGTGCTAGAGATCTTGCTAGCGGGAAGATCTACGAGCAGTACTTC.

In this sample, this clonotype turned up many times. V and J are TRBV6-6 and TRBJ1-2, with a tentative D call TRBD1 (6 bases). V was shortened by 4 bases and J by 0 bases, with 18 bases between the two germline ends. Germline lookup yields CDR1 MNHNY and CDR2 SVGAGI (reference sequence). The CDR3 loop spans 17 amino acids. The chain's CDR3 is CASSSQGLEAANYGYTF. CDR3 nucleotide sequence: TGTGCCAGCAGTTCCCAGGGGTTGGAAGCAGCTAACTATGGCTACACCTTC.

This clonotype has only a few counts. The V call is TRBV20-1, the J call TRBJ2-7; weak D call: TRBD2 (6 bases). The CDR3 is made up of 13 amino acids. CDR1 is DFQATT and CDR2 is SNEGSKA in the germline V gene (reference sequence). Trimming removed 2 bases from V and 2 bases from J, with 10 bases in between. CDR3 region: CSARLALPYEQYF. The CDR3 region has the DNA TGCAGTGCTAGACTAGCGTTGCCCTACGAGCAGTACTTC.

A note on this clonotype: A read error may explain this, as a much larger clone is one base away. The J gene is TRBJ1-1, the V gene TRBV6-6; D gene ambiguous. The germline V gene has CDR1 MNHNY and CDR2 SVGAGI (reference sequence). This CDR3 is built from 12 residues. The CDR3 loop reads CAGSYITAEAFF. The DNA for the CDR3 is TGTGCCGGCAGTTATATAACAGCCGAAGCTTTCTTT.

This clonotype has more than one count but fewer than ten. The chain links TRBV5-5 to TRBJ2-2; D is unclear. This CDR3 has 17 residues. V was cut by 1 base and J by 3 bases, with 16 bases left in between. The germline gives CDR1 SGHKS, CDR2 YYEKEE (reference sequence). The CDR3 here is CASSLSRTQAHTGELFF. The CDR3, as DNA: TGTGCCAGCAGCTTGTCTCGGACCCAGGCGCACACCGGGGAGCTGTTTTTT.

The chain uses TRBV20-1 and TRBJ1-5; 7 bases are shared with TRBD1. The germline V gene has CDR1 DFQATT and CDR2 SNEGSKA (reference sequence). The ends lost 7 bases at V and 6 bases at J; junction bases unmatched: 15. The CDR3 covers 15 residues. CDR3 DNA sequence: TGCAGTGTACACAGGGGCTTGGATGGGGGTCAGCCCCAGCATTTT. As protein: CSVHRGLDGGQPQHF.

CDR3 residues: CAISDSGRAIDTQYF. The DNA of the CDR3 is TGTGCCATCAGTGATAGCGGGAGGGCCATAGATACGCAGTATTTT. V gene TRBV10-3 combines with J gene TRBJ2-3; 11 nucleotides align to TRBD2. CDR1 is ENHRY, CDR2 SYGVKD, per germline. The trim removed 3 bases at V and 5 bases at J, leaving 4 bases unmatched. The CDR3 is made up of 15 amino acids.

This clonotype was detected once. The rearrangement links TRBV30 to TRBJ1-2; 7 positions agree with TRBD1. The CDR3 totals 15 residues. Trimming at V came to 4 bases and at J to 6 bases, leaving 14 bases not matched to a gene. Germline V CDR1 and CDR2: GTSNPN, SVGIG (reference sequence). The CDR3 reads CAWTSLGWDSNGYTF. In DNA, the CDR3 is TGTGCCTGGACATCTTTGGGTTGGGACAGCAATGGCTACACCTTC.

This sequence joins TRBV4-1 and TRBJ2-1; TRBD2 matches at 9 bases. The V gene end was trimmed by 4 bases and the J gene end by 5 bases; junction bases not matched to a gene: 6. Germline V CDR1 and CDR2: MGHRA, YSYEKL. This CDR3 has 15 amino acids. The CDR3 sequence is CASSRASGENNEQFF. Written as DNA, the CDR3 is TGCGCCAGCAGCCGAGCTAGCGGGGAGAACAATGAGCAGTTCTTC.

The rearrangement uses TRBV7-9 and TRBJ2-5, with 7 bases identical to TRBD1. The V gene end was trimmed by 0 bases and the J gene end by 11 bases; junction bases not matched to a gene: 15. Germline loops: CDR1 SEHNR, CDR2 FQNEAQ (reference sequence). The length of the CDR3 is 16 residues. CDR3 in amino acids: CASSLAMETGFDEQYF. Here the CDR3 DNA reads TGTGCCAGCAGCTTAGCGATGGAGACAGGGTTTGATGAGCAGTACTTC. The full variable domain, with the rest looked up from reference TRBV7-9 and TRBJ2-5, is DTGVSQNPRHKITKRGQNVTFRCDPISEHNRLYWYRQTLGQGPEFLTYFQNEAQLEKSRLLSDRFSAERPKGSFSTLEIQRTEQGDSAMYLCASSLAMETGFDEQYFGPGTRLLVL.

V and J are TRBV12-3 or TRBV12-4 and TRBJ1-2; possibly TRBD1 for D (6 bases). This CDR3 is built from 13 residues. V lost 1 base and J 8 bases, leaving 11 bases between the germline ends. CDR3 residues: CASSLGTGQGYTF. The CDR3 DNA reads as TGTGCCAGCAGTTTAGGCACAGGGCAAGGCTACACCTTC.

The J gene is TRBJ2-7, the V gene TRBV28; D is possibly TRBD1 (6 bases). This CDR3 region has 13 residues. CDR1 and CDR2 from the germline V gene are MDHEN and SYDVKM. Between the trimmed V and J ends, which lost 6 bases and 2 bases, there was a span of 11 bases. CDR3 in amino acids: CASRRQVTYEQYF. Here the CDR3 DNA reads TGTGCCAGCAGGAGACAGGTCACCTACGAGCAGTACTTC.

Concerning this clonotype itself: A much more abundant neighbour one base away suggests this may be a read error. Here the CDR3 reads CASSYSSRAHSRATNQKLFF. CDR3 nucleotide sequence: TGTGCCAGCAGTTACTCATCCAGGGCCCACTCTAGGGCGACTAATCAAAAACTGTTTTTT. The chain uses TRBV6-5 and TRBJ1-4, with TRBD1 as a possible D gene (5 bases). Germline V CDR1 and CDR2: MNHEY, SVGAGI. The CDR3 spans 20 residues.

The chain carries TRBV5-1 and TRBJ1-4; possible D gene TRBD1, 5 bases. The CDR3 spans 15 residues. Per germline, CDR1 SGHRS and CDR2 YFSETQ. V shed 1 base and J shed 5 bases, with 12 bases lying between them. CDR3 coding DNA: TGCGCCAGCAGCTTGAAGGCAGGGAGGAATGAAAAACTGTTTTTT. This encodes CASSLKAGRNEKLFF.

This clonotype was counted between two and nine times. CDR3: CASSYQDTQYF. DNA for the CDR3: TGTGCCAGCAGTTACCAAGATACGCAGTATTTT. The chain links TRBV6-2 or TRBV6-3 to TRBJ2-3; D is unresolved. Deletions cut 2 bases from V and 5 bases from J, with 2 bases between. Germline-derived CDR1 and CDR2 are MNHEY and SVGEGT. The CDR3 has 11 residues.

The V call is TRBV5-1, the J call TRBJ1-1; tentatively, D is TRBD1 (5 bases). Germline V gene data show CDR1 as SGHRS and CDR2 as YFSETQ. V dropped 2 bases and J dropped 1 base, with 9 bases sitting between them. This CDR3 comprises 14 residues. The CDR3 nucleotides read TGCGCCAGCAGCTTTACAGGCACGAACACTGAAGCTTTCTTT. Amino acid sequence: CASSFTGTNTEAFF.

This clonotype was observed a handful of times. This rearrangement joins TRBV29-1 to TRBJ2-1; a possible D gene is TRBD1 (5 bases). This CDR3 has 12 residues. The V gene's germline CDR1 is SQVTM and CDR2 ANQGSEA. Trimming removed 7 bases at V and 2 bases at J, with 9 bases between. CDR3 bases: TGCAGCGACTCCAGGGCCTACAATGAGCAGTTCTTC. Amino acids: CSDSRAYNEQFF.

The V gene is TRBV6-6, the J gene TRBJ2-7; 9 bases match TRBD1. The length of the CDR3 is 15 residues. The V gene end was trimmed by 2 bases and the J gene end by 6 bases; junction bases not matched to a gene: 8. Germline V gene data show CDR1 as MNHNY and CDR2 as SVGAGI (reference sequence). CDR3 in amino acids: CASSYGSDRGSEQYF. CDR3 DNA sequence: TGTGCCAGCAGTTACGGCTCGGACAGGGGTAGCGAGCAGTACTTC.

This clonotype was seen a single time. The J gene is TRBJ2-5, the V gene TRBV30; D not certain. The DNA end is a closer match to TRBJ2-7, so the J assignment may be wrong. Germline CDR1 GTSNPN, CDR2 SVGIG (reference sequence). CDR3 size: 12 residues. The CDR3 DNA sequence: TGTGCCTGGAGAGGGCTCCCCTACGAGCAGTACTTC. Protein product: CAWRGLPYEQYF.

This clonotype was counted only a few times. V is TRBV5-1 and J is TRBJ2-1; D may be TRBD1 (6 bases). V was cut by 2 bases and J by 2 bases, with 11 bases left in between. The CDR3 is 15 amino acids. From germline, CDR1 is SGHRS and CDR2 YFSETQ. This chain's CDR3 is CASSLVGQTYNEQFF. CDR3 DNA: TGCGCCAGCAGCTTAGTAGGACAGACCTACAATGAGCAGTTCTTC.

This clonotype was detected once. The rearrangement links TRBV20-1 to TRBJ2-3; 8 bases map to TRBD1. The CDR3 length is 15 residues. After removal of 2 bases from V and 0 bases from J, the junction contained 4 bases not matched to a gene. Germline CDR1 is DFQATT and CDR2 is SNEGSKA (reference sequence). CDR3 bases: TGCAGTGCTAGAATTCCAGGGGGCAGCACAGATACGCAGTATTTT. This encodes CSARIPGGSTDTQYF.

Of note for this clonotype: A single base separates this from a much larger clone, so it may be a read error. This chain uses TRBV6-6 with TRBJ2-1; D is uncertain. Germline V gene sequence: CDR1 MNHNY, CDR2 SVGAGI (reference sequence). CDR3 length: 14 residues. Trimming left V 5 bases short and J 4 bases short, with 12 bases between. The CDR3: CASSDRQEYNEQFF. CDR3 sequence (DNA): TGTGCCAGCAGTGATAGGCAGGAATACAATGAGCAGTTCTTC.